This T cell receptor beta chain appears in the sequencing data of a study of control samples from healthy donors and cancer patients. CDR1 and CDR2 (germline): PRHDT, FYEKMQ (reference sequence). The CDR3 is 13 residues long. The trim removed 7 bases at V and 4 bases at J, leaving 6 bases unmatched. The protocol was immunoSEQ multiplex PCR, while the TCRdb copy is restricted to in-frame clones and leaves out a portion. The sample shows about 55,000 clones, approximately 95% of them seen only once. Sequenced material: blood. The TCR was taken from a woman in her 30s in good health. V gene TRBV13 combines with J gene TRBJ1-2; 7 positions match TRBD1. For the CDR3, the DNA is TGTGCCAGCACCGAAGGGGGCAGCTATGGCTACACCTTC. This gives the protein CASTEGGSYGYTF.